A selection of T cell receptor beta chains follows, all from one sample in a study of shared clonotypes between healthy human individuals. This table comes from immunoSEQ multiplex PCR, and its TCRdb copy is limited to in-frame clones, with some not included. The sample gives more than 550,000 clones, 72% of which show up once; under 2% is in the top ten. Sequencing was carried out using memory CD4+ T cells sorted from blood. The receptor set was obtained from a woman aged 25 to 45 in good health. The CDR3 runs from the conserved cysteine through the conserved F or W. The D gene is left open where the match is weak. The size field is filled for only some rows; it gives once, few, many or a size class.

CDR3aa,CDR3nt,j_gene,v_gene,abundance,d_gene
CASSATYTGELFF,TGCGCCAGCAGTGCCACTTACACCGGGGAGCTGTTTTTT,TRBJ2-2,TRBV10-1,.,.
CAISESMGQGRSTEAFF,TGTGCCATCAGTGAGTCGATGGGACAGGGGCGCAGCACTGAAGCTTTCTTT,TRBJ1-1,TRBV10-3,.,TRBD1
CASSLDSRSGQFF,TGCGCCAGCAGCTTGGACTCCCGGTCGGGGCAGTTCTTC,TRBJ2-1,TRBV5-1,.,.
CASSFRVGAGNGYTF,TGCGCCAGCAGCTTCCGTGTGGGTGCGGGGAATGGCTACACCTTC,TRBJ1-2,TRBV5-1,.,.
CASSATSPSHNEQFF,TGTGCCAGCAGCGCGACTAGCCCGTCCCACAATGAGCAGTTCTTC,TRBJ2-1,TRBV9,.,TRBD2
CASSSPGGKLSYEQYF,TGTGCCAGCAGTTCCCCTGGGGGAAAGCTCTCCTACGAGCAGTACTTC,TRBJ2-7,TRBV28,.,.
CASSSSGSGTGELFF,TGTGCCAGCAGCTCATCGGGGTCTGGCACCGGGGAGCTGTTTTTT,TRBJ2-2,TRBV11-3,.,.
CASLGAGFGEQYF,TGTGCCAGCCTGGGGGCAGGTTTCGGCGAGCAGTACTTC,TRBJ2-7,TRBV25-1,.,.
CASSFDTGELFF,TGTGCCAGCAGCTTTGACACCGGGGAGCTGTTTTTT,TRBJ2-2,TRBV11-1,.,.
CASSTGQGNTEAFF,TGTGCCAGCAGCACGGGACAGGGGAACACTGAAGCTTTCTTT,TRBJ1-1,TRBV2,.,TRBD1
CASSLGRGTNEKLFF,TGCGCCAGCAGCTTGGGCAGGGGGACTAATGAAAAACTGTTTTTT,TRBJ1-4,TRBV5-1,few,TRBD1
CAWTGWEEKLFF,TGTGCCTGGACAGGGTGGGAAGAAAAACTGTTTTTT,TRBJ1-4,TRBV30,few,.
CASSLGGPRETQYF,TGCGCCAGCAGCCTGGGAGGGCCAAGGGAGACCCAGTACTTC,TRBJ2-5,TRBV5-1,.,TRBD2
CASSRTGGFTGELFF,TGTGCCAGCAGCCGGACAGGGGGATTCACCGGGGAGCTGTTTTTT,TRBJ2-2,TRBV2,once,TRBD1
CASSPVGGSDGQPQHF,TGTGCCAGTAGCCCTGTTGGGGGCAGCGATGGTCAGCCCCAGCATTTT,TRBJ1-5,TRBV19,.,.
CASSFPIGLGYTF,TGTGCCAGCAGTTTCCCCATAGGGTTGGGCTACACCTTC,TRBJ1-2,TRBV28,.,.
CASRPPGSQPQHF,TGTGCCAGCAGACCACCTGGGAGTCAGCCCCAGCATTTT,TRBJ1-5,TRBV28,.,.
CASSALNTDTQYF,TGTGCCAGCAGTGCCCTTAACACAGATACGCAGTATTTT,TRBJ2-3,TRBV6-1,.,.
CASSWQDSQETQYF,TGCGCCAGCAGCTGGCAGGACTCCCAAGAGACCCAGTACTTC,TRBJ2-5,TRBV5-1,.,.
CASSRLDRGRFGYTF,TGCGCCAGCAGTCGATTGGACAGGGGGCGTTTTGGCTACACCTTC,TRBJ1-2,TRBV23-1,.,TRBD1
CASSFVGLAGNTGELFF,TGTGCCAGCAGCTTCGTGGGACTAGCGGGAAACACCGGGGAGCTGTTTTTT,TRBJ2-2,TRBV7-8,.,TRBD2
CASSNDRVSYEQYF,TGTGCCAGTAGTAACGACAGGGTCTCCTACGAGCAGTACTTC,TRBJ2-7,TRBV19,.,TRBD1
CASSQGYGDTEAFF,TGCGCCAGCAGCCAAGGGTACGGAGACACTGAAGCTTTCTTT,TRBJ1-1,TRBV5-1,.,.
CASSFGGSSTGELFF,TGCGCCAGCAGCTTCGGAGGGTCGAGCACCGGGGAGCTGTTTTTT,TRBJ2-2,TRBV5-1,.,.
CASSFAGRGRDQETQYF,TGCGCCAGCAGCTTCGCGGGGAGGGGGCGAGACCAAGAGACCCAGTACTTC,TRBJ2-5,TRBV5-1,.,.
CASSPRLAGYQETQYF,TGTGCCAGCAGCCCCCGACTAGCGGGGTACCAAGAGACCCAGTACTTC,TRBJ2-5,TRBV7-8,.,TRBD2
CASSLTGYLGYGYTF,TGTGCCAGCAGCCTAACAGGGTATCTTGGTTATGGCTACACCTTC,TRBJ1-2,TRBV2,.,.
CASSDGDTAPGTIYF,TGTGCCAGCAGTGATGGGGACACCGCTCCTGGCACCATATATTTT,TRBJ1-3,TRBV2,.,.
CASSLTLWADYEQYF,TGTGCCAGCAGCTTGACCCTTTGGGCAGACTACGAGCAGTACTTC,TRBJ2-7,TRBV7-2,.,.
CASSPAVRDEQFF,TGCGCCAGCAGCCCGGCGGTTCGGGATGAGCAGTTCTTC,TRBJ2-1,TRBV5-1,.,.
CASSQRDGLWGYTF,TGTGCCAGCAGCCAACGAGACGGATTGTGGGGCTACACCTTC,TRBJ1-2,TRBV14,few,.
CSVALALNYEQYF,TGCAGCGTCGCACTAGCGCTGAACTACGAGCAGTACTTC,TRBJ2-7,TRBV29-1,.,TRBD2
CASSAQGQAVYNEQFF,TGTGCCAGCAGTGCCCAAGGACAGGCCGTATACAATGAGCAGTTCTTC,TRBJ2-1,TRBV25-1,.,TRBD1
CASSFTPGLEKLFF,TGCGCCAGCAGTTTCACCCCAGGGCTTGAAAAACTGTTTTTT,TRBJ1-4,TRBV23-1,.,.
CASSLNPQRGHYNEQFF,TGTGCCAGCAGCTTAAACCCACAGCGGGGACATTACAATGAGCAGTTCTTC,TRBJ2-1,TRBV7-3,.,.
CASSLRSEAFF,TGTGCCAGCAGTTTACGATCTGAAGCTTTCTTT,TRBJ1-1,TRBV28,.,.
CASSESGLNTEAFF,TGCGCCAGCAGTGAGTCGGGGTTGAACACTGAAGCTTTCTTT,TRBJ1-1,TRBV10-1,.,.
CASRSRQGRTGELFF,TGTGCCAGCAGGTCTCGACAGGGGCGTACCGGGGAGCTGTTTTTT,TRBJ2-2,TRBV28,.,TRBD1
CATSRERGHGANVLTF,TGTGCCACCAGCAGAGAAAGGGGGCATGGGGCCAACGTCCTGACTTTC,TRBJ2-6,TRBV15,.,TRBD1
CASSRDRGSYNEQFF,TGCGCCAGCAGTAGGGACAGGGGTTCCTACAATGAGCAGTTCTTC,TRBJ2-1,TRBV5-1,.,TRBD1
CASSPGTGNYGYTF,TGTGCCAGCTCACCGGGGACAGGGAACTATGGCTACACCTTC,TRBJ1-2,TRBV18,.,TRBD1
CASSSTGGGYTEAFF,TGTGCCAGCAGCTCCACAGGGGGCGGTTACACTGAAGCTTTCTTT,TRBJ1-1,TRBV11-2,.,TRBD1
CAWRRDSYGYTF,TGTGCCTGGCGGCGGGACAGCTATGGCTACACCTTC,TRBJ1-2,TRBV30,.,TRBD1
CASSLPSGLGGNQPQHF,TGTGCCAGCAGTCTCCCCTCAGGGTTAGGGGGCAATCAGCCCCAGCATTTT,TRBJ1-5,TRBV28,.,.
CASSLAGGGSADINGYTF,TGCGCCAGCAGCTTGGCCGGAGGGGGCTCCGCCGACATCAATGGCTACACCTTC,TRBJ1-2,TRBV5-1,.,TRBD1
CASSIMGGGYSNQPQHF,TGTGCCAGTAGTATTATGGGGGGAGGCTATAGCAATCAGCCCCAGCATTTT,TRBJ1-5,TRBV19,few,.
CASSPVQGVGNIQYF,TGTGCCAGCAGCCCAGTACAGGGGGTTGGGAACATTCAGTACTTC,TRBJ2-4,TRBV11-2,once,TRBD1
CSARGLAGPGELFF,TGCAGCGCCCGCGGACTAGCGGGACCCGGGGAGCTGTTTTTT,TRBJ2-2,TRBV29-1,.,TRBD2
CASSTGPGSTDTQYF,TGTGCCAGTAGTACGGGCCCGGGTAGTACAGATACGCAGTATTTT,TRBJ2-3,TRBV19,.,.
CASSKGRAGGEQYF,TGTGCCAGCAGCAAAGGTAGGGCGGGAGGCGAGCAGTACTTC,TRBJ2-7,TRBV21-1,.,.